One sample yielded the 21 T cell receptor beta chains listed below, sequenced in a study of CD8 T cells in Susac syndrome. RNA amounts of roughly 0.45 to 1 ug underwent reverse transcription with random hexamers. MiXCR was run by TCRdb on the immunoSEQ multiplex PCR reads, yielding one entry per CDR3 protein. The table shows 92,000 or so distinct CDR3 sequences, with around 96% occurring only once. The sequenced sample consisted of CD8+ T cells from PBMCs. The origin of the receptors is a human donor with Susac syndrome.

This chain joins TRBV3-1 and TRBJ1-6; 8 bases match TRBD1. Germline trimming cut 4 bases from V and 2 bases from J; bases unmatched to any gene: 4. This CDR3 has 16 amino acids. Germline CDR1 and CDR2: LGHDT and YNNKEL (reference sequence). The CDR3 DNA is TGTGCCAGCAGCCTCAACAGGGGGACCTATAATTCACCCCTCCACTTT. It specifies CASSLNRGTYNSPLHF.

The chain has TRBV30 and TRBJ1-1; TRBD1 aligns across 8 bases. The CDR3 covers 13 residues. Germline V CDR1 and CDR2: GTSNPN, SVGIG (reference sequence). V lost 3 bases and J lost 4; bases outside the gene matches: 4. The CDR3 DNA is TGTGCCTGGAGGCCAGGGGGCCCCACTGAAGCTTTCTTT. Translated, it gives CAWRPGGPTEAFF. The complete variable domain, with remaining parts taken from reference TRBV30 and TRBJ1-1, reads SQTIHQWPATLVQPVGSPLSLECTVEGTSNPNLYWYRQAAGRGLQLLFYSVGIGQISSEVPQNLSASRPQDRQFILSSKKLLLSDSGFYLCAWRPGGPTEAFFGQGTRLTVV.

Written as DNA, the CDR3 is TGTGCCAGCAGCTTGGTGGGACAGAGCTCCTACGAGCAGTACTTC. Protein sequence: CASSLVGQSSYEQYF. The chain links TRBV5-4 to TRBJ2-7; 7 nucleotides line up with TRBD1. The V gene's germline CDR1 is SGHNT and CDR2 YYREEE (reference sequence). The CDR3 extends over 15 amino acids. The V segment lost 0 bases and the J segment 0 bases; nucleotides outside the gene matches: 3.

The CDR3 protein is CASSPPGDEKLFF. The CDR3 coding sequence is TGTGCCAGCAGCCCCCCGGGGGATGAAAAACTGTTTTTT. The chain carries TRBV7-9 and TRBJ1-4; weak D call: TRBD1 (5 bases). This CDR3 is 13 amino acids long. CDR1 SEHNR and CDR2 FQNEAQ come from the germline V gene (reference sequence). With 5 bases removed from V and 6 bases from J, the gap between germline ends came to 10 bases.

The chain recombines TRBV12-3 or TRBV12-4 with TRBJ1-2; unclear D gene. The CDR3 sequence is 14 residues long. V lost 1 base, J lost 1 base, and 7 bases lay in between. CDR3 DNA: TGTGCCAGCAGTTTAGACAGAAATAACTATGGCTACACCTTC. As protein: CASSLDRNNYGYTF.

A single count supports this clonotype. The J gene is TRBJ2-1, the V gene TRBV20-1; 7 bases line up with TRBD1. CDR1 is DFQATT and CDR2 is SNEGSKA in the germline V gene (reference sequence). This CDR3 region has 14 residues. V dropped 5 bases and J dropped 7; count of bases not matched to a gene: 11. The CDR3 sequence is CSAQRDSRSNEQFF. CDR3 DNA: TGCAGTGCTCAACGGGACAGTCGATCGAATGAGCAGTTCTTC.

This chain links TRBV29-1 with TRBJ1-5; TRBD1 is a possible D gene (5 bases). V dropped 6 bases and J dropped 11 bases, with 14 bases sitting between them. CDR1 and CDR2 from the germline V gene are SQVTM and ANQGSEA. The CDR3 spans 11 residues. CDR3 residues: CSVLYRGTQHF. The CDR3 nucleotides read TGCAGCGTACTATACCGGGGGACCCAGCATTTT.

This rearrangement joins TRBV19 to TRBJ2-1, with D unresolved. V gave up 4 bases and J gave up 0 bases, with 13 bases separating them. CDR1 LNHDA and CDR2 SQIVND come from the germline V gene (reference sequence). This CDR3 has 16 residues. CDR3 protein: CASSTPSISSYNEQFF. In DNA, the CDR3 is TGTGCCAGTAGTACCCCCTCTATTAGCTCCTACAATGAGCAGTTCTTC.

V is TRBV20-1 and J is TRBJ2-1; no definite D call. Deletions cut 5 bases from V and 8 bases from J, with 7 bases between. The CDR3 loop spans 10 amino acids. The germline CDR1 and CDR2 sequences are DFQATT and SNEGSKA (reference sequence). DNA for the CDR3: TGCAGTGCTGGTAGTGATGAGCAGTTCTTC. Encoded protein: CSAGSDEQFF.

This rearrangement joins TRBV3-1 to TRBJ1-6; weak D call: TRBD1 (6 bases). Deletions cut 1 base from V and 7 bases from J, with 17 bases between. Germline V lookup: CDR1 LGHDT, CDR2 YNNKEL (reference sequence). The CDR3 extends over 17 amino acids. CDR3 DNA: TGTGCCAGCAGCCAAGGGTCTGTGGGGGGCTACAATTCACCCCTCCACTTT. Translating gives CASSQGSVGGYNSPLHF.

This chain joins TRBV6-5 and TRBJ2-3, with 9 positions matching TRBD2. V lost 6 bases, J lost 3 bases, and 7 bases stayed unmatched. The germline CDR1 and CDR2 sequences are MNHEY and SVGAGI. CDR3 length: 15 residues. The CDR3 DNA is TGTGCCAGCAGCCAGACTAGCGGTCTGACAGATACGCAGTATTTT. Protein sequence: CASSQTSGLTDTQYF.

The chain has TRBV29-1 and TRBJ2-2; 10 positions match TRBD1. There are 14 residues in the CDR3. CDR1 is SQVTM and CDR2 is ANQGSEA in the germline V gene. Trimming removed 7 bases from V and 3 bases from J; junction bases left unmatched: 5. The CDR3 nucleotides are TGCAGCGGGGCCGGGACAGGGGACACCGGGGAGCTGTTTTTT. As protein: CSGAGTGDTGELFF.

The chain joins TRBV20-1 to TRBJ1-1; D is uncertain. The CDR3 totals 13 residues. Germline V gene lookup returns CDR1 DFQATT and CDR2 SNEGSKA (reference sequence). V was clipped by 5 bases and J by 2 bases, with 12 bases between them. The CDR3 is CSAPGVSNTEAFF. CDR3 in DNA: TGCAGTGCTCCTGGAGTTTCAAACACTGAAGCTTTCTTT.

The chain carries TRBV2 and TRBJ1-2; D not certain. Trimming removed 5 bases from V and 2 bases from J, with 9 bases in between. The length of the CDR3 is 13 residues. Germline V gene data show CDR1 as SNHLY and CDR2 as FYNNEI. CDR3 DNA: TGTGCCAGCAGTTTTGCGGGAAACTATGGCTACACCTTC. Residues: CASSFAGNYGYTF.

CDR3 loop: CASSMNDRGEQYF. In DNA, the CDR3 is TGTGCCAGTAGTATGAATGACAGGGGCGAGCAGTACTTC. This chain uses TRBV19 with TRBJ2-7; TRBD1 matches 8 bases. The CDR3 has 13 amino acids. V shed 3 bases and J 6 bases; nucleotides not matched to a gene: 4. Looked up from germline, CDR1 is LNHDA and CDR2 is SQIVND (reference sequence).

The V call is TRBV13, the J call TRBJ2-3; 8 nucleotides match TRBD1. Trimming at V came to 6 bases and at J to 3 bases, leaving 8 bases not matched to a gene. The CDR3 contains 15 residues. Germline CDR1 is PRHDT and CDR2 is FYEKMQ (reference sequence). This chain's CDR3 is CASRSTGGWTDTQYF. The CDR3 DNA reads as TGTGCCAGCAGGTCCACAGGGGGTTGGACAGATACGCAGTATTTT.

The chain carries TRBV4-3 and TRBJ1-1; TRBD1 is a possible D gene (5 bases). The V end lost 0 bases, the J end lost 2 bases, and 13 bases lay between the germline ends. The CDR3 length is 16 residues. CDR1 is LGHNA, CDR2 YSLEER, per germline. CDR3: CASSQDPGDANTEAFF. Here the CDR3 DNA reads TGCGCCAGCAGCCAAGACCCGGGGGACGCCAACACTGAAGCTTTCTTT.

V usage is TRBV20-1 and J usage is TRBJ2-1, with 8 bases lining up with TRBD2. V lost 3 bases, J lost 5 bases, and 3 bases stayed unmatched. The CDR3 spans 13 residues. CDR1 and CDR2 from the germline V gene are DFQATT and SNEGSKA (reference sequence). CDR3 in DNA: TGCAGTGCTAGCGGGGGGGCCAACAATGAGCAGTTCTTC. The encoded protein is CSASGGANNEQFF.

DNA for the CDR3: TGTGCCAGCAGTTACAGGGTCTACGAGCAGTACTTC. This encodes CASSYRVYEQYF. V and J are TRBV28 and TRBJ2-7, with D possibly being TRBD1 (6 bases). The CDR3 has 12 amino acids. Germline V gene sequence: CDR1 MDHEN, CDR2 SYDVKM. V was shortened by 4 bases and J by 3 bases, with 7 bases between the two germline ends.

The chain combines TRBV9 with TRBJ1-1; 7 bases match TRBD1. Germline V gene sequence: CDR1 SGDLS, CDR2 YYNGEE. With 0 bases clipped from V and 5 bases from J, the junction kept 4 bases outside the gene matches. The CDR3 runs to 14 residues. The CDR3 loop reads CASSVDQGVTEAFF. The CDR3 coding sequence is TGTGCCAGCAGCGTAGATCAGGGGGTAACTGAAGCTTTCTTT.

This clonotype was detected once. The rearrangement links TRBV14 to TRBJ1-6; TRBD1 agrees at 8 bases. The trim removed 4 bases at V and 9 bases at J, leaving 5 bases unmatched. Germline CDR1 and CDR2: SGHDN and FVKESK. This CDR3 contains 14 residues. CDR3 bases: TGTGCCAGCAGCCTAGGACAGGGCTTTTCACCCCTCCACTTT. This translates into CASSLGQGFSPLHF.